This T cell receptor beta chain emerged from a study of human T cells and chemical hapten exposure (dated by TCRdb to 2020 to 2022). Looking at the study overall: For sensitization, 2% DPC in acetone was applied to a 2 cm by 2 cm area of upper inner arm skin. Peripheral blood TCR repertoire changes were tracked in vivo in alopecia patients during primary and secondary sensitization to the hapten diphenylcyclopropenone (DPC). Patch tests used Finn chambers with 0.01% DPC on the upper back, scored after 6 days by International Contact Dermatitis Research Group standards. Nearly 30 alopecia patients gave blood for TCR sequencing at one to four time points (pre-sensitization, 2, 6 and 24 weeks). The patient cohort, mostly female, included alopecia areata with under or over 50% scalp involvement, alopecia totalis and alopecia universalis. Weekly therapeutic DPC doses were additionally applied to the scalp of patients throughout the approximately 24-week study period. Libraries were combined into a pool for sequencing, and differences in TCR yield between samples came mainly from small differences in library volumes within the pool. Patient blood was sampled pre-sensitization (week 0) and at 2, 6 and about 24 weeks after DPC sensitization.

The CDR3 covers 16 residues, taking in both the cysteine and the phenylalanine. Of all the DNA, just the CDR3 is kept, 48 bases in frame from base 1. The V and J ends are trimmed by 4 bases and 3 bases, leaving 19 bases between them. The CDR1 and CDR2 encoded by the germline V gene are MGHRA and YSYEKL. To prepare the library, RACE was applied. TCRdb shows the sequencer as NextSeq 500. During library preparation, unique molecular identifiers were attached to individual cDNA molecules so that TCRs could be counted in a quantitative, reproducible way. From each blood RNA sample, both TCR alpha and TCR beta chains were sequenced. Concerning the study's data processing: A median of around 100,000 TCRs per sample was observed, with a range of 23,224 to 690,600. V, J and CDR3 annotation of the TCR reads was performed with the Decombinator software suite. Every sample was subsampled to the same number of TCRs (28,000) for the PS versus PT1 abundance plots. Expanded TCRs were defined as absent before sensitization and observed at least eight times at the 2-week time point. Clones were called with MiXCR by TCRdb after fastp trimmed the public reads at Q25, and only in-frame beta chains were retained. Every distinct CDR3 protein forms one entry, paired with its most common genes and DNA. The V and J calls and clone size come from TCRdb's table, not from the authors' own analysis. The sample table lists more than 65,000 distinct CDR3 sequences, 10% of them with a count of one. Of the sample, about 1.4% falls within the top ten clones.

Study-wide findings and limitations: After repeated subsampling, the strength of the expansion versus patch-test correlation and the threshold at which it became significant changed. The number of TCRs above 1 in 1000 frequency did not change with DPC sensitization; there was no evidence of global repertoire structure alterations. Patch test score correlated positively with the number of PT1 expanded TCRs, reaching significance at thresholds 8, 16 and 32 but not at 4. Compared with pre-sensitization or healthy control sets, expanded TCRs formed significantly more large CDR3 similarity clusters, which is consistent with antigen-driven responses. All patients had alopecia, a presumed autoimmune disease, so their immune response might differ from that of healthy individuals.

Turning to this clonotype: Its antigen is not yet known. No base quality information exists; no much larger clone differs at one position.

The time point label here, explained by the study, means: patch test 1, 2 weeks after DPC sensitization. The sample's treatment or condition label, decoded: therapeutic diphenylcyclopropenone sensitization with weekly scalp DPC. At every patch-test visit, the blood draw took place before the patch test was put on. Patients were eligible if aged 18 to 70, diagnosed with alopecia and judged suitable for DPC therapy, and pregnant patients were excluded. Total RNA was extracted from unfractionated whole blood collected in Tempus Blood RNA tubes. The sequencing here drew on whole blood, taken in connection with sensitization to the hapten diphenylcyclopropenone (DPC). The chain joins TRBV4-1 to TRBJ2-7; a tentative D match to TRBD2 spans 8 bases. This TCR was recovered from a woman aged 45-59 years with alopecia areata. Some clones in this sample may be carry-over from other donors' samples. The CDR3 has the sequence CASSRSQGGLVYEQYF. The DNA sequence reads TGCGCCAGCAGCCGGTCGCAGGGGGGACTAGTCTACGAGCAGTACTTC.